The 20 T cell receptor beta chains listed next were all sequenced from one sample in a study of T cell clonality in common variable immunodeficiency (dated by TCRdb to the mid-2010s). Library generation was performed with the immunoSEQ multiplex PCR assay. TCRdb limited this immuneACCESS table to in-frame rearrangements with V and J called. A share of clones is missing; checked studies link under half to unresolved V genes, and the rest is unexplained. With about 26,000 clones recorded, this sample contains no clone counted only once. Under 5% of the sample comes from the top ten. Their cognate antigens are unknown. The paper's findings and limits, for the study overall: Reportedly, TCRbeta sequences from CVID had fewer deletions and N-nucleotide insertions, and highly modified clones with 13 or more V deletions were absent from CVID.

Sequencing was carried out using peripheral blood mononuclear cells. These receptor sequences come from a human donor with common variable immunodeficiency.

This clone was seen ten or more times. The read gets to within 3 residues of the CDR3 end, and the germline J gene fills in the rest. V and J are TRBV18 and TRBJ1-1; TRBD1 agrees at 7 bases. V shed 3 bases, J shed 0 bases, and the junction held 10 bases outside the gene matches. The CDR3 loop spans 17 amino acids. Germline CDR1 reads KGHSH; CDR2 reads LQKENI. The part of the CDR3 DNA that was read is TGTGCCAGCTCACCTAGAGGGCGCAGGGGGGTGAACACTGAA. Its translation: CASSPRGRRGVNTE. The full CDR3 sequence reads CASSPRGRRGVNTEAFF.

About this clone: The read finishes 3 residues shy of the CDR3 end, and the germline J gene is used to complete it. This chain connects TRBV19 to TRBJ2-3; a possible D gene is TRBD2 (6 bases). Germline V CDR1 and CDR2: LNHDA, SQIVND (reference sequence). The germline V and J ends were trimmed by 6 bases and 0 bases, with 13 bases remaining between them. This CDR3 spans 15 amino acids. CDR3 sequence reads: CASRRLERSTDTQYF. The sequenced CDR3 bases are TGTGCCAGTAGGCGACTAGAGCGGAGCACAGATACG.

Many counts were recorded for this clone. The CDR3 end falls 3 residues outside the read, so it is completed with the germline J gene. V is TRBV19 and J is TRBJ2-3, with unresolved D. V was cut by 1 base and J by 0 bases, with 11 bases left in between. The CDR3 extends over 16 amino acids. Germline CDR1 reads LNHDA; CDR2 reads SQIVND (reference sequence). This CDR3 is CASSIGDRLSTDTQYF. Incomplete CDR3 DNA: TGTGCCAGTAGTATAGGTGATAGACTCAGCACAGATACG.

This clone was counted ten times or more. The CDR3 extends 3 residues past the end of the read, so its final part is completed from the germline J gene. The rearrangement uses TRBV7-3 and TRBJ2-2; 10 nucleotides match TRBD2. V trimming: 3 bases; J trimming: 5 bases; junction bases outside the gene matches: 3. The germline CDR1 and CDR2 sequences are SGHTA and FQGTGA. The CDR3 totals 15 residues. CDR3 DNA, as far as it was read: TGTGCCAGCAGCTTGGGACTAGCGACGACCGGGGAG. Amino acids: CASSLGLATTGE. The CDR3 in its entirety is CASSLGLATTGELFF.

As for this clone: Sequencing ends 3 residues short of the CDR3 end; the germline J gene provides the rest. The rearrangement uses TRBV7-6 and TRBJ2-3, with 13 bases lining up with TRBD2. CDR1 and CDR2 (germline): SGHVS, FNYEAQ. V trimming: 5 bases; J trimming: 4 bases; junction bases outside the gene matches: 6. The CDR3 has 16 residues. The covered CDR3 bases are TGTGCCAGCAGCCTGGGACTAGCGGGAAGGTCAGATACG. Encoded protein: CASSLGLAGRSDT. The complete CDR3 reads CASSLGLAGRSDTQYF.

This clone was seen ten or more times. The missing CDR3 end, 3 residues past where the read stops, is filled in from the germline J gene. This rearrangement joins TRBV29-1 to TRBJ2-3; TRBD2 agrees at 8 bases. Germline loops: CDR1 SQVTM, CDR2 ANQGSEA. This CDR3 has 15 amino acids. Trimming took 3 bases from V and 4 from J; bases not matched to a gene: 9. CDR3 DNA (partial): TGCAGCGTTGATAAAGCGGGAGCGGGGGCAGATACG. It yields the protein CSVDKAGAGADT. The CDR3 in full is CSVDKAGAGADTQYF.

This clone was counted ten times or more. The read ends 3 residues shy of where the CDR3 ends; the end is completed using the germline J gene. This chain uses TRBV18 with TRBJ1-1; D call uncertain. Trimming stripped 4 bases from V and 1 base from J, with 10 bases between. The CDR3 covers 14 residues. Germline V lookup: CDR1 KGHSH, CDR2 LQKENI. Partial CDR3 DNA: TGTGCCAGCTCACGTCCCGAAGGGAACACTGAA. Its protein product is CASSRPEGNTE. The full-length CDR3 reads as CASSRPEGNTEAFF.

Many counts were recorded for this clone. CDR3 sequence: CASSPGEPYYEQYF. CDR3 bases read: TGTGCCAGCAGCCCCGGGGAGCCGTACTACGAG. The V and J genes are TRBV7-3 and TRBJ2-7, with D perhaps matching TRBD2 (5 bases). The read stops 3 residues short of the end of the CDR3; the missing end is completed from the germline J gene. The CDR3 runs 14 residues. Trimming left V 5 bases short and J 3 bases short, with 14 bases between. Germline CDR1 SGHTA, CDR2 FQGTGA.

A remark on this clone: The CDR3 is cut off 3 residues early in the read; its end comes from the germline J gene. The V call is TRBV7-8, the J call TRBJ2-5; 11 nucleotides agree with TRBD2. This CDR3 has 18 residues. Germline V lookup: CDR1 SGHVS, CDR2 FQNEAQ. The V gene end was trimmed by 3 bases and the J gene end by 5 bases; junction bases not matched to a gene: 14. The sequenced CDR3 bases are TGTGCCAGCAGCTTGAGGCTAGCGGGAGGTAACCTAGTGGAGACC. It is translated as CASSLRLAGGNLVET. The whole CDR3 protein reads CASSLRLAGGNLVETQYF.

Note on this clone: The CDR3 goes on 3 residues after the read ends, and that part is filled in from the germline J gene. The V and J genes are TRBV2 and TRBJ2-7; TRBD1 aligns across 8 bases. Germline V lookup: CDR1 SNHLY, CDR2 FYNNEI. The CDR3 consists of 15 residues. V trimming: 7 bases; J trimming: 4 bases; junction bases outside the gene matches: 12. CDR3 amino acids: CASTSRRDRLYEQYF. The covered CDR3 bases are TGTGCCAGCACCTCAAGGAGGGACAGGCTATACGAG. The full variable domain, in which reference TRBV2 and TRBJ2-7 provide the parts outside the CDR3, is EPEVTQTPSHQVTQMGQEVILRCVPISNHLYFYWYRQILGQKVEFLVSFYNNEISEKSEIFDDQFSVERPDGSNFTLKIRSTKLEDSAMYFCASTSRRDRLYEQYFGPGTRLTVT.

This clone was observed a few times. Coverage ceases 3 residues before the CDR3 finishes, and the germline J gene fills in the end. The V gene is TRBV7-7, the J gene TRBJ2-1, with a tentative D call TRBD2 (6 bases). CDR1 and CDR2 (germline): SSHAT, FNYEAQ (reference sequence). The V and J ends lost 5 bases and 4 bases respectively, with 15 bases between them. The CDR3 loop spans 15 amino acids. The CDR3 protein is CASSPALARYNEQFF. The CDR3 bases that were read are TGTGCCAGCAGCCCAGCCCTAGCGAGGTACAATGAG.

This clone was found a few times. CDR3 protein: CASSLSLAGYNEQFF. The CDR3 DNA, read in part, is TGTGCCAGCAGCTTAAGTCTAGCGGGCTACAATGAG. V usage is TRBV7-9 and J usage is TRBJ2-1, with 8 bases fitting TRBD2. Sequencing ends 3 residues short of the CDR3 end; the germline J gene provides the rest. CDR1 SEHNR and CDR2 FQNEAQ come from the germline V gene (reference sequence). V shed 2 bases and J 3 bases; nucleotides not matched to a gene: 3. This CDR3 region has 15 residues. Using reference TRBV7-9 and TRBJ2-1 for the parts outside the CDR3, the full variable domain is DTGVSQNPRHKITKRGQNVTFRCDPISEHNRLYWYRQTLGQGPEFLTYFQNEAQLEKSRLLSDRFSAERPKGSFSTLEIQRTEQGDSAMYLCASSLSLAGYNEQFFGPGTRLTVL.

This clone appeared many times. The read terminates 3 residues ahead of where the CDR3 ends, so the germline J gene completes it. The chain combines TRBV5-5 with TRBJ1-4; D might be TRBD1 (5 bases). The CDR3 is 14 amino acids. In germline, CDR1 is SGHKS, CDR2 YYEKEE (reference sequence). Trimming shortened V by 3 bases and J by 7 bases, and 13 bases separated the two germline ends. CDR3 DNA (partial): TGTGCCAGCAGCTGGACCGGGGGGAGTGAAAAA. Translated, it gives CASSWTGGSEK. The entire CDR3 sequence reads CASSWTGGSEKLFF.

This clone was recorded many times. The read ends 3 residues before the CDR3 terminus; that terminus is restored from the germline J gene. The chain recombines TRBV12-3 or TRBV12-4 with TRBJ2-5; 7 positions match TRBD1. J was trimmed by 4 bases and V by 6 bases; bases with no gene match: 11. The CDR3 has 15 amino acids. The covered CDR3 bases are TGTGCCAGCAGGACTACAGGGGCAATGGGAGAGACC. This translates into CASRTTGAMGET. The full CDR3 protein is CASRTTGAMGETQYF.

On this clone: The sequenced fragment ends 3 residues before the CDR3 boundary, so the rest is inferred from the germline J gene. The J gene is TRBJ2-2, the V gene TRBV19; no reliable D call. Trimming pared 0 bases from V and 5 bases from J, leaving 10 bases between. The germline CDR1 and CDR2 sequences are LNHDA and SQIVND (reference sequence). The CDR3 consists of 15 residues. Incomplete CDR3 DNA: TGTGCCAGTAGTATAGAAGGTCTCGGGACCGGGGAG. Encoded protein: CASSIEGLGTGE. The entire CDR3 reads CASSIEGLGTGELFF.

Ten or more counts support this clone. CDR3 DNA, as far as it was read: TGCAGCGTTGAGGGGACAGGGTTAATGGCTAACGGC. Its translation is CSVEGTGLMANG. The complete CDR3 reads CSVEGTGLMANGYTF. V and J are TRBV29-1 and TRBJ1-2; 9 nucleotides match TRBD1. Read coverage stops 3 residues before the CDR3 terminus; the germline J gene supplies the remainder. Germline loops: CDR1 SQVTM, CDR2 ANQGSEA. The CDR3 loop spans 15 amino acids.

This clone has ten or more counts. The read stops 3 residues short of the end of the CDR3; the missing end is completed from the germline J gene. The genes are TRBV5-5 and TRBJ1-2; the D is unclear. Germline V gene sequence: CDR1 SGHKS, CDR2 YYEKEE (reference sequence). The CDR3 loop spans 12 amino acids. Trimming pared 3 bases from V and 4 bases from J, leaving 7 bases between. The covered CDR3 bases are TGTGCCAGCAGCTCTTTGGCCTATGGC. Protein product: CASSSLAYG. The CDR3 reads in full as CASSSLAYGYTF.

In regard to this clone: The missing CDR3 end, 3 residues past where the read stops, is filled in from the germline J gene. The rearrangement links TRBV2 to TRBJ2-7; the D gene is possibly TRBD2 (5 bases). The CDR3 consists of 15 residues. CDR1 and CDR2 from the germline V gene are SNHLY and FYNNEI. Deletions cut 0 bases from V and 3 bases from J, with 12 bases between. The sequenced CDR3 bases are TGTGCCAGCAGTGAAGCAAGGCCAGGACTCTACGAG. This gives the protein CASSEARPGLYE. The whole CDR3 sequence is CASSEARPGLYEQYF.

This clone has more than one count but fewer than ten. The CDR3 end falls 3 residues outside the read, so it is completed with the germline J gene. This chain joins TRBV30 and TRBJ2-7; D is ambiguous. Germline V lookup: CDR1 GTSNPN, CDR2 SVGIG (reference sequence). The CDR3 spans 12 residues. V lost 0 bases and J lost 6, with 9 bases in between. The CDR3 region is CAWSVTFGEQYF. Partial CDR3 DNA: TGTGCCTGGAGTGTAACCTTCGGCGAG.

Note on this clone: The read halts 3 residues ahead of the CDR3 end, with the missing end drawn from the germline J gene. V gene TRBV30 combines with J gene TRBJ2-5; 7 bases are a match to TRBD2. From germline, CDR1 is GTSNPN and CDR2 SVGIG (reference sequence). The CDR3 sequence is 13 residues long. V trimming: 8 bases; J trimming: 7 bases; junction bases outside the gene matches: 13. The chain's CDR3 is CARSQWPGGTQYF. CDR3 bases read: TGTGCCCGTTCCCAATGGCCGGGGGGGACC.